This TCR beta chain was recovered during a study of blood T cell repertoires in COVID-19. In the study overall: Sample material is recorded as cDNA or gDNA derived from T cells, B-cell-depleted T cells, or PBMCs.

Assay used: immunoSEQ multiplex PCR; TCRdb lists only in-frame clones, some missing. The sample yields approximately 100,000 clones, less than 85% seen once. Deletions cut 5 bases from V and 1 base from J, with 8 bases between. Germline V gene lookup returns CDR1 LNHDA and CDR2 SQIVND (reference sequence). The CDR3 extends over 13 amino acids. Source material: peripheral blood. This receptor was taken from an older woman with acute or convalescent COVID-19. The chain uses TRBV19 and TRBJ1-1, with D unclear. Here the CDR3 DNA reads TGTGCCAGTAGTTCAACACGGAACACTGAAGCTTTCTTT. Translation: CASSSTRNTEAFF.